This T cell receptor (beta chain) was identified in a study of blood T cell repertoires in COVID-19. Looking at the study overall: COVID-19 samples, acute and convalescent, were from the United States, Italy and Spain.

V lost 2 bases to trimming and J lost 5 bases, with 6 bases between them. The CDR3 runs to 12 residues. The germline V gene encodes CDR1 SEHNR and CDR2 FQNEAQ (reference sequence). The authors' processing: Amplification of reference gene primers provided the estimated nucleated cell counts. Some clones are missing from TCRdb's copy, which holds only in-frame ones; the method was immunoSEQ multiplex PCR. V and J calls and clone size follow that table, whereas D and trimming were derived from the DNA. The sample records 200,000 to 300,000 clones, 88% being singletons. The sequencing input was peripheral blood. The rearrangement links TRBV7-9 to TRBJ2-5; D unresolved. The origin of this receptor is a human donor in a cohort sampled during active COVID-19. The DNA for the CDR3 is TGTGCCAGCAGCTTATGGGCCGAGACCCAGTACTTC. This translates into CASSLWAETQYF.